This T cell receptor (beta chain) stems from a study of Ad26.COV2.S vaccination and SARS-CoV-2 variants. In the study overall: By the intramuscular route, Ad26.COV2.S was given once, or twice 56 days apart.

Treatment described: approximately 18 received Ad26.COV2.S at low or high dose, single or two shots; about five received placebo; per-sample allocation not given. Day 63 following the first vaccine or placebo injection was when the samples were taken. Wuhan-strain spike was delivered by a replication-incompetent Ad26 vector. Profiling relied on immunoSEQ multiplex PCR, and the TCRdb table lists in-frame clones only, not all of them. The data show around 320,000 clones, just over 85% seen once. V lost 1 base, J lost 4 bases, and 16 bases lay in between. This CDR3 is built from 16 residues. Germline CDR1 and CDR2: KGHSH and LQKENI. A note on this clone: The antigen is not known.

General study points: Participants in the vaccine arm had higher spike-specific TCR breadth; placebo recipients had lower.

This material consisted of peripheral blood, taken in a trial of Ad26.COV2.S vaccine versus placebo. The chain recombines TRBV18 with TRBJ2-5, with D unresolved. The sequence derives from a person between 18 and 65 years old who received the Ad26.COV2.S COVID-19 vaccine or a placebo. For the CDR3, the DNA is TGTGCCAGCTCACCACAATGGCAGGACCCCTCAGAGACCCAGTACTTC. Translation gives CASSPQWQDPSETQYF.